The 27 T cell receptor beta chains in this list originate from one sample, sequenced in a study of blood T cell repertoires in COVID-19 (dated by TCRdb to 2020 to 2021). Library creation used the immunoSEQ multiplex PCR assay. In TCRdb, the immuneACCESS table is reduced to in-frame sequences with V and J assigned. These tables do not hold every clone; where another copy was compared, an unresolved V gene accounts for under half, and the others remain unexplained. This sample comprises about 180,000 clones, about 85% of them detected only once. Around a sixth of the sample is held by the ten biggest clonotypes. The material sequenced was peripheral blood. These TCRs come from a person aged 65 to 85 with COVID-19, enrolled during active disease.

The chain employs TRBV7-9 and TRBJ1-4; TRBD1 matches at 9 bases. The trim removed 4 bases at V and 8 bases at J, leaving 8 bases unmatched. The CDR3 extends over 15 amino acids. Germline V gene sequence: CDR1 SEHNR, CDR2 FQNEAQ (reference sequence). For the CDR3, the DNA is TGTGCCAGCAGCTCGACCCAGACAGGGGGAGAAAAACTGTTTTTT. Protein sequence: CASSSTQTGGEKLFF.

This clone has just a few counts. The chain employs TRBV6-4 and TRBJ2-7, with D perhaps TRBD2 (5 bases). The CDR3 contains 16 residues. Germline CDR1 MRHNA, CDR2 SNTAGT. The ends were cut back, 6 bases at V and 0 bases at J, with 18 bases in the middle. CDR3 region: CASRTGGPGSSYEQYF. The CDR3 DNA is TGTGCCAGCAGGACCGGAGGTCCGGGAAGCTCCTACGAGCAGTACTTC.

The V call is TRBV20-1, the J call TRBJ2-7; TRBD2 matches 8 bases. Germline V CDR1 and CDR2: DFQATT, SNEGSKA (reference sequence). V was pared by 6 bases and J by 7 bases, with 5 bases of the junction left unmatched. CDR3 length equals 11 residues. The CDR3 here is CSARRGGEQYF. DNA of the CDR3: TGCAGTGCCCGTCGCGGGGGGGAGCAGTACTTC.

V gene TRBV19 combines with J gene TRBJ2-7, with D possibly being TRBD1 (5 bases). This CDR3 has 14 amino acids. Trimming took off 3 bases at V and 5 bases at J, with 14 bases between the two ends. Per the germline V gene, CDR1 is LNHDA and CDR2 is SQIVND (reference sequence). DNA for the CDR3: TGTGCCAGTAGTATCTCGCGAGACAGTAACGAGCAGTACTTC. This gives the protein CASSISRDSNEQYF.

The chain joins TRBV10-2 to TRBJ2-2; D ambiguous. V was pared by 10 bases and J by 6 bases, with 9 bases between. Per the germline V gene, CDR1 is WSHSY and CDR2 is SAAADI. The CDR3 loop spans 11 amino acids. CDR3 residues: CATTTSGELFF. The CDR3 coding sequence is TGCGCCACCACTACCTCCGGGGAGCTGTTTTTT.

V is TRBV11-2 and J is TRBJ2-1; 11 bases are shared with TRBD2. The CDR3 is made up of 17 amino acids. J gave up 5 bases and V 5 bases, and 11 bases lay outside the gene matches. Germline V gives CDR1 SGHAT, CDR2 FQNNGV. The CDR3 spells CASSRGLAETRHNEQFF. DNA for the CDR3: TGTGCCAGCAGCAGGGGACTAGCGGAAACAAGACACAATGAGCAGTTCTTC. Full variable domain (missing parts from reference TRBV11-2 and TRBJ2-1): EAGVAQSPRYKIIEKRQSVAFWCNPISGHATLYWYQQILGQGPKLLIQFQNNGVVDDSQLPKDRFSAERLKGVDSTLKIQPAKLEDSAVYLCASSRGLAETRHNEQFFGPGTRLTVL.

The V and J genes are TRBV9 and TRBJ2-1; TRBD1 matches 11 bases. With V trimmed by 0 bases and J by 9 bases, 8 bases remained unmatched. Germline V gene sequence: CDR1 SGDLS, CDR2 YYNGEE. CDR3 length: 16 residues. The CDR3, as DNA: TGTGCCAGCAGCGTAGGGGCCGGACAGGGGGCGGGTGAGCAGTTCTTC. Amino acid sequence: CASSVGAGQGAGEQFF.

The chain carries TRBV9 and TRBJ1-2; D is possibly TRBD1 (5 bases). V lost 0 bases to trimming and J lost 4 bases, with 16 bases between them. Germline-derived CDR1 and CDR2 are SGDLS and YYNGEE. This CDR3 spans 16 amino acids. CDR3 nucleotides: TGTGCCAGCAGCGTAGCTCGGGAGGGGTACGGCTATGGCTACACCTTC. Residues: CASSVAREGYGYGYTF.

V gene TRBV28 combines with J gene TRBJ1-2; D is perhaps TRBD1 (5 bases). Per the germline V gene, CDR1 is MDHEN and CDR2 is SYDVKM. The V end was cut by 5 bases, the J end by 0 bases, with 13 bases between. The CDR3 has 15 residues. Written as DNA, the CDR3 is TGTGCCAGCAGTACCAGGGTCAGGGCTAACTATGGCTACACCTTC. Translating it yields CASSTRVRANYGYTF.

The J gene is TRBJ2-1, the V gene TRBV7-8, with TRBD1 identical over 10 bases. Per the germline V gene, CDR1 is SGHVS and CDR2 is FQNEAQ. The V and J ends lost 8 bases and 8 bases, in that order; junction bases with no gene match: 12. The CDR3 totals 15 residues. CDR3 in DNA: TGTGCCAGCGCCACCCGTTATGGACAGGGGGATGAGCAGTTCTTC. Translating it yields CASATRYGQGDEQFF.

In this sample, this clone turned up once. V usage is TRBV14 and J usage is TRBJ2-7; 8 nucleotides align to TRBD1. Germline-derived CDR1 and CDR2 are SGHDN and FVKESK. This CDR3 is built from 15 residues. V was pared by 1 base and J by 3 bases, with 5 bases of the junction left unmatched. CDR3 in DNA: TGTGCCAGCAGCCAAGGTAGAACAGGGGGCTACGAGCAGTACTTC. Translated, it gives CASSQGRTGGYEQYF.

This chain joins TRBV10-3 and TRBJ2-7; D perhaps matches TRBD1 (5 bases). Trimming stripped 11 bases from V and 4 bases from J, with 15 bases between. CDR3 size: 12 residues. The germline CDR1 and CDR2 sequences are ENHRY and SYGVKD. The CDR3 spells CAVQVQSYEQYF. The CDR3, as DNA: TGTGCCGTACAGGTTCAGAGTTACGAGCAGTACTTC.

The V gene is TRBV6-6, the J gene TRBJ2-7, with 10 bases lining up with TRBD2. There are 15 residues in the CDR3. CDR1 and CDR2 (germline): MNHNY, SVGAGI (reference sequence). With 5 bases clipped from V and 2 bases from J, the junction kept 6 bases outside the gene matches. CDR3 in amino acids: CASSRGTSDTYEQYF. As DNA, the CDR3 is TGTGCCAGCAGTAGAGGGACTAGCGACACCTACGAGCAGTACTTC.

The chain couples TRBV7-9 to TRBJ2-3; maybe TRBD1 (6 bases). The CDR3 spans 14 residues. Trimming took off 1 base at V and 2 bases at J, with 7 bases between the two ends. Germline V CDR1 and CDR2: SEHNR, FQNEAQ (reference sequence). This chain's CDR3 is CASSLGTDTDTQYF. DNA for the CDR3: TGTGCCAGCAGCTTAGGGACAGACACAGATACGCAGTATTTT.

The CDR3 spells CSASVTGTAQETQYF. The CDR3 bases are TGCAGTGCTAGTGTGACCGGGACAGCACAAGAGACCCAGTACTTC. The chain joins TRBV20-1 to TRBJ2-5; TRBD1 aligns across 7 bases. The CDR3 contains 15 residues. CDR1 is DFQATT and CDR2 is SNEGSKA in the germline V gene (reference sequence). With V trimmed by 3 bases and J by 2 bases, 9 bases remained unmatched.

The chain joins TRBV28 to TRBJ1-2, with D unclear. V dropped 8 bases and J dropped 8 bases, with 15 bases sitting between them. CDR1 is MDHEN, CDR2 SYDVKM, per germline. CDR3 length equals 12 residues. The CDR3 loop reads CASSLAQVGYTF. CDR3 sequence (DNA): TGTGCCAGCTCTCTAGCCCAGGTCGGCTACACCTTC.

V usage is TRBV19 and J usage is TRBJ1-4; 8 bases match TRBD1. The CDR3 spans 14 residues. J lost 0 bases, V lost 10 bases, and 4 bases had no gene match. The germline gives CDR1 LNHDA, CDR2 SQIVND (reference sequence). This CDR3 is CATGGQATNEKLFF. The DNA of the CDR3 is TGTGCCACGGGGGGACAGGCAACTAATGAAAAACTGTTTTTT.

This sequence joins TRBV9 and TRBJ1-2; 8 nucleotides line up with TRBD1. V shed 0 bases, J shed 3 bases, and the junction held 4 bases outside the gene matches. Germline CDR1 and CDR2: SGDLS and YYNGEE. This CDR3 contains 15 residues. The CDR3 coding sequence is TGTGCCAGCAGCGTAGATGGACAGGGACACTATGGCTACACCTTC. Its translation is CASSVDGQGHYGYTF.

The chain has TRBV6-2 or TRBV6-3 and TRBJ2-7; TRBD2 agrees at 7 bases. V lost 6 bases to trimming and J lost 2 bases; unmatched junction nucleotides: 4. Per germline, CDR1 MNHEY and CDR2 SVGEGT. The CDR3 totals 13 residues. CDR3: CASRPAGAYEQYF. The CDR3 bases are TGTGCCAGCAGGCCTGCGGGAGCCTACGAGCAGTACTTC.

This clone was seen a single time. CDR3 nucleotides: TGTGCCAGCAGCTTAGATCAAACAGGAATCTATGGCTACACCTTC. Encoded protein: CASSLDQTGIYGYTF. This chain uses TRBV11-2 with TRBJ1-2; TRBD1 might be the D (5 bases). The V end lost 0 bases, the J end lost 4 bases, and 12 bases lay between the germline ends. CDR1 and CDR2 from the germline V gene are SGHAT and FQNNGV. The CDR3 runs 15 residues.

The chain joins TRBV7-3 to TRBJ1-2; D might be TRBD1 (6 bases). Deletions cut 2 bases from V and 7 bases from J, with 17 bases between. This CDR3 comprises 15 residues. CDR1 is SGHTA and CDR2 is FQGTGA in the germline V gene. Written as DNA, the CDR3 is TGTGCCAGCAGCTTATTGGGTCAGGGGATAAGTGGCTACACCTTC. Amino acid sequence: CASSLLGQGISGYTF.

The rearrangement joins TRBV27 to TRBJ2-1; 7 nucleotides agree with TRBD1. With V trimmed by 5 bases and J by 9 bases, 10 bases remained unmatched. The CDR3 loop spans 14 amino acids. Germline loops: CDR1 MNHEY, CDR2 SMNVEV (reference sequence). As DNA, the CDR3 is TGTGCCAGCAGTAACCTCGGACAGGTAACTGAGCAGTTCTTC. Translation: CASSNLGQVTEQFF.

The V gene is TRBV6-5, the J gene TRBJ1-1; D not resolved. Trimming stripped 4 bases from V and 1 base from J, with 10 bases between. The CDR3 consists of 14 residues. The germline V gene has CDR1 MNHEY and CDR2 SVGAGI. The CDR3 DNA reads TGTGCCAGCAGTTCGGCGGGCCCGAACACTGAAGCTTTCTTT. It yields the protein CASSSAGPNTEAFF.

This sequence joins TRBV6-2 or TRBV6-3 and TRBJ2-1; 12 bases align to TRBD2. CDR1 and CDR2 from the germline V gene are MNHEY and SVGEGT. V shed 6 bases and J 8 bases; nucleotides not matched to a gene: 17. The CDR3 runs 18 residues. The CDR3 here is CASSKLAGGSFGGDEQFF. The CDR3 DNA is TGTGCCAGCAGCAAACTAGCGGGAGGTTCTTTTGGGGGGGATGAGCAGTTCTTC.

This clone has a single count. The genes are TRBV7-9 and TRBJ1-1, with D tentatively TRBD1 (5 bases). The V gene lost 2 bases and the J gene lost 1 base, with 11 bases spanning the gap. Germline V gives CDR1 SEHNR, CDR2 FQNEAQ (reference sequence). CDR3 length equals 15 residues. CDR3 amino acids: CASSLRQGQNTEAFF. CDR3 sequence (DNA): TGTGCCAGCAGCTTACGTCAGGGCCAGAACACTGAAGCTTTCTTT.

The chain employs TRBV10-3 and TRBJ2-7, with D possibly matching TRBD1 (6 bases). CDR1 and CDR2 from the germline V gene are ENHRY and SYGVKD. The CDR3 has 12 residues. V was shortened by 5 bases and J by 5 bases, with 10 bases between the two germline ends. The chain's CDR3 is CAISPTGHEQYF. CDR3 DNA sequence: TGTGCCATCAGTCCTACAGGGCACGAGCAGTACTTC.

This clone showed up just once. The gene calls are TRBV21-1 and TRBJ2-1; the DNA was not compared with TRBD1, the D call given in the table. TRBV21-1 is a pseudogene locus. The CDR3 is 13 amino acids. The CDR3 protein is CASKQGRWDEQFF. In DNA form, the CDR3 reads TGTGCCAGCAAACAGGGGCGGTGGGATGAGCAGTTCTTC.